The text below deals with one T cell receptor beta chain. The data belong to a study of blood T cell repertoires in COVID-19. Overall study: The cDNA or gDNA used as material had been derived from T cells, B-cell-depleted T cells, or PBMCs.

The repertoire was sequenced with immunoSEQ multiplex PCR; TCRdb's copy has only in-frame clones and lacks some. The sample gives 200,000 to 250,000 clones, approximately 80% of which show up once; 3% to 4% is in the top ten. The J segment lost 5 bases and the V segment lost 0 bases, leaving 2 bases of the junction unmatched. The germline CDR1 and CDR2 sequences are LGHNA and YNFKEQ. The CDR3 is 15 residues long. This chain joins TRBV4-2 and TRBJ1-5, with 9 bases that match TRBD1. Sequencing was carried out using PBMCs or T cells enriched from blood (not recorded which). The clonotype was recovered from a woman aged 55 to 70 who had recovered from COVID-19. The CDR3 bases are TGTGCCAGCAGCCAAGATCGACAGGGGGATCAGCCCCAGCATTTT. Translating it yields CASSQDRQGDQPQHF.